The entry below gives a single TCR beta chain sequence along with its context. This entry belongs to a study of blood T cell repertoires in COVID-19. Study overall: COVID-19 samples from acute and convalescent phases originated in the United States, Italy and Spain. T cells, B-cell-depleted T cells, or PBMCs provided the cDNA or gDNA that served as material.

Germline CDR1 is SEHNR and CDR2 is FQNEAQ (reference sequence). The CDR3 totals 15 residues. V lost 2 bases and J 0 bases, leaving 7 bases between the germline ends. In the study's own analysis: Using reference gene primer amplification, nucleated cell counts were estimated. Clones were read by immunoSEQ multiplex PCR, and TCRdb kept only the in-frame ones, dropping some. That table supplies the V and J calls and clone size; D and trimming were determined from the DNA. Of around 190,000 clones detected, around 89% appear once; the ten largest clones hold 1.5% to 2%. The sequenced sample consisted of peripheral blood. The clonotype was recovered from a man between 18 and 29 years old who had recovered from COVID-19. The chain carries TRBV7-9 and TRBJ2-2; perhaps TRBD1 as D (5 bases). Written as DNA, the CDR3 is TGTGCCAGCAGCTTACAGGGCGCGAACACCGGGGAGCTGTTTTTT. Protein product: CASSLQGANTGELFF.